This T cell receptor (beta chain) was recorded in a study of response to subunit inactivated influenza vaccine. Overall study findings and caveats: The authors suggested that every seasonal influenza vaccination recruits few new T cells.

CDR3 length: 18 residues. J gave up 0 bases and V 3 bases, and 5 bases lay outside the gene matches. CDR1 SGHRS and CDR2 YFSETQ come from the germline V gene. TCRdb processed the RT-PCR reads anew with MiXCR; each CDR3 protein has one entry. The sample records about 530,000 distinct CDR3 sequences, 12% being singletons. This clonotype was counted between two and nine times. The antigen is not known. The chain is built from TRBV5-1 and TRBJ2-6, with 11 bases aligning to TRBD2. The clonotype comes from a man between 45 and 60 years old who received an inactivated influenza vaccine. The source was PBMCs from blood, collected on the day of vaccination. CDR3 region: CASSSTTSGNSGANVLTF. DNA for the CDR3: TGCGCCAGCAGCTCCACGACTAGCGGGAACTCTGGGGCCAACGTCCTGACTTTC.